This record covers a single TCR beta chain. In the study's own analysis: Amplification of reference gene primers provided the estimated nucleated cell counts. Profiled with immunoSEQ multiplex PCR; TCRdb holds only in-frame clones, not every one. That table furnishes V, J and clone size, whereas the DNA furnished D and trimming. The sample records 30,000 to 35,000 clones, around 84% being singletons. The sample belongs to a study of blood T cell repertoires in COVID-19. On the study more broadly: Samples representing acute and convalescent COVID-19 were sourced from the United States, Italy and Spain. Nucleic acid was either cDNA or gDNA, and it came from T cells, B-cell-depleted T cells, or PBMCs.

Germline V gives CDR1 LGHNA, CDR2 YNFKEQ. CDR3 size: 15 residues. V was clipped by 6 bases and J by 1 base, with 15 bases between them. The chain couples TRBV4-2 to TRBJ1-1; perhaps TRBD1 as D (5 bases). This TCR derives from a human donor with acute or convalescent COVID-19. The donor label of this sample is uncertain. Sequencing was carried out using peripheral blood. The CDR3 here is CASRAYDRSNTEAFF. CDR3 coding DNA: TGTGCCAGCAGAGCCTACGACAGATCGAACACTGAAGCTTTCTTT.